Listed below are T cell receptor beta chains from one sample, sequenced in a study of blood T cells in healthy people across ages. A single record per CDR3 protein comes from TCRdb applying MiXCR to the 5' RACE reads. The sample consists of approximately 800,000 distinct CDR3 sequences, 46% of them appearing once. The specimen was blood. The source of these receptors is an elderly man in good health. CDR3s include the opening cysteine and the closing phenylalanine or tryptophan. Fields, in order: D gene, J gene, clone size, V gene, CDR3 DNA, CDR3 protein. D genes are given only for firm matches. Clone size is given for some rows only: seen once, a few or many times, or a class if the clone is expanded.

d_call: TRBD1
j_call: TRBJ2-5
clone_size: -
v_call: TRBV7-2
cdr3_nt: TGTGCCAGCAGCTATCAACAGGGGGCACAGGAGACCCAGTACTTC
cdr3_aa: CASSYQQGAQETQYF

d_call: TRBD2
j_call: TRBJ2-3
clone_size: -
v_call: TRBV27
cdr3_nt: TGTGCCAGCAAAACGACTAGCGGGGAGTATACGCAGTATTTT
cdr3_aa: CASKTTSGEYTQYF

d_call: -
j_call: TRBJ1-1
clone_size: -
v_call: TRBV29-1
cdr3_nt: TGCAGCGCACGATGGGGGGCCACTGAAGCTTTCTTT
cdr3_aa: CSARWGATEAFF

d_call: -
j_call: TRBJ1-4
clone_size: -
v_call: TRBV2
cdr3_nt: TGTGCCAGCAAGCAGGGACTTGAAAAACTGTTTTTT
cdr3_aa: CASKQGLEKLFF

d_call: TRBD1
j_call: TRBJ2-7
clone_size: many
v_call: TRBV5-1
cdr3_nt: TGCGCCAGCAGCTGGAACGACAGGGGCCCGTACGAGCAGTACTTC
cdr3_aa: CASSWNDRGPYEQYF

d_call: -
j_call: TRBJ2-4
clone_size: -
v_call: TRBV11-3
cdr3_nt: TGTGCCAGCAGCCCAGGGGGGGTTATGGACATTCAGTACTTC
cdr3_aa: CASSPGGVMDIQYF

d_call: TRBD2
j_call: TRBJ2-3
clone_size: -
v_call: TRBV12-3/TRBV12-4
cdr3_nt: TGTGCCAGCAGTCTAGGGAGCGGGAGCGCAGATGCGCAGTATTTT
cdr3_aa: CASSLGSGSADAQYF

d_call: -
j_call: TRBJ2-6
clone_size: -
v_call: TRBV7-2
cdr3_nt: TGTGCCAGCAGAGTTCAGGGCTCACGAAGCAGGGGGGCCAACGTCCTGACTTTC
cdr3_aa: CASRVQGSRSRGANVLTF

d_call: -
j_call: TRBJ2-5
clone_size: -
v_call: TRBV14
cdr3_nt: TGTGCCAGCAGCCAAGTTAGGCCTGGGGCGCCTACAGAGACCCAGTACTTC
cdr3_aa: CASSQVRPGAPTETQYF

d_call: -
j_call: TRBJ1-2
clone_size: -
v_call: TRBV12-3/TRBV12-4
cdr3_nt: TGTGCCAGCAGCATATGGACAAGGAGGGATGGCTACACCTTC
cdr3_aa: CASSIWTRRDGYTF

d_call: -
j_call: TRBJ1-4
clone_size: few
v_call: TRBV2
cdr3_nt: TGTGCCAGCAGTGACTCCGGTATTGAAAAACTGTTTTTT
cdr3_aa: CASSDSGIEKLFF

d_call: TRBD1
j_call: TRBJ1-2
clone_size: -
v_call: TRBV6-5
cdr3_nt: TGTGCCAGCAGTTATGCAGGGGGGAACTATGGCTACACCTTC
cdr3_aa: CASSYAGGNYGYTF

d_call: -
j_call: TRBJ2-5
clone_size: many
v_call: TRBV20-1
cdr3_nt: TGCAGTGCTGGGCCCCAGGGGAATCAAGAGACCCAGTACTTC
cdr3_aa: CSAGPQGNQETQYF

d_call: -
j_call: TRBJ2-1
clone_size: many
v_call: TRBV7-2
cdr3_nt: TGTGCCAGCAGCTTAGAGGCCGGGAGCATAGGAAATGAGCAGTTCTTC
cdr3_aa: CASSLEAGSIGNEQFF